The T cell receptor (beta chain) described here comes from a study of post-analysis software for immune sequencing data. Turning to the study itself: Some patients lacked subtype; others had relapsing-remitting, secondary progressive or progressive-relapsing disease.

Findings and caveats of the study: In patients, TRBV5-6, TRBV5-1 and TRBV20-1 belonged to four or five TRBV segments found more frequently than in controls. Normalized Chao1 diversity was significantly lower in multiple sclerosis patients than in controls. Samples from one preparation batch, clustered by F measure, grouped strongly together.

TCR beta cDNA libraries had unique molecular identifiers. T cells numbering about 0.9 to 10 million yielded cDNA molecules that totaled about 500,000. A single record per CDR3 protein comes from TCRdb applying MiXCR to the PCR reads. The repertoire consists of fewer than 850,000 distinct CDR3 sequences, with about 32% occurring once and the leading ten covering around 0.55%. This clonotype occurred a few times. Its matching antigen is unknown. Germline CDR1 reads SNHLY; CDR2 reads FYNNEI. V dropped 10 bases and J dropped 1 base, with 16 bases sitting between them. CDR3 size: 14 residues. The specimen sequenced was blood. The TCR originated in a girl aged 5-17 years with multiple sclerosis. The chain combines TRBV2 with TRBJ2-5, with TRBD1 as a possible D gene (6 bases). CDR3 nucleotides: TGTGCCATAAAACAGGGATCGGCCCAAGAGACCCAGTACTTC. Translation gives CAIKQGSAQETQYF.